In this sample, the clone carrying this TCR beta chain turned up many times. Its antigen is unknown. The read terminates 3 residues before the CDR3 end, so the remaining end is supplied by the germline J gene. Blood samples were heparinized, about 5 to 9 ml per donor. The sample originates from a study of T cell clonality in common variable immunodeficiency. Findings and caveats of the study: Patient heterogeneity in the CVID cohort limited correlations between repertoire features and clinical complications. T cell subpopulation sequencing would be needed to explain CVID clonality.

Control and CVID samples contributed equal amounts of genomic DNA. Clones were read by immunoSEQ multiplex PCR, and TCRdb kept only the in-frame ones, dropping some. The sample offers more than 55,000 clones and no singletons, the top ten holding around 0.8%. The CDR3 is made up of 15 amino acids. V dropped 4 bases and J dropped 8 bases, with 18 bases sitting between them. Germline CDR1 reads MRHNA; CDR2 reads SNTAGT. The receptor comes from a person aged 18 to 70 in good health. The material sequenced was peripheral blood mononuclear cells. V is TRBV6-4 and J is TRBJ2-1, with D possibly TRBD1 on 7 matching bases. The CDR3 here is CASSAGGTLVDEQFF. CDR3 DNA, as far as it was read: TGTGCCAGCAGTGCAGGGGGGACGCTGGTTGATGAG.